The source of this TCR beta chain is a study of CD8+CD57+ T cells in acquired aplastic anemia (dated by TCRdb to 2017 to 2018). The study in broad terms: Extracted DNA from sorted CD4+ and CD8+ cells averaged 3.2 ug, ranging from roughly 0.19 to 27.4 ug. CD8+CD57+ expansion was defined as a frequency above the mean frequency observed in healthy subjects. Paper-wide results and their limitations: Some 31 CD8+ CDR3 sequences were shared between patients and controls but appeared highly expressed in patients and within their immunodominant clones. CD8+ Simpson's diversity did not differ significantly between patients and healthy controls (P=0.060).

Comments on this clonotype: Its antigen is not yet known. Base qualities were left out, and no much larger clone turns up one base away.

Genomic DNA was used as template for profiling of TCR beta VDJ combinations and CDR3 sequences. An Illumina HiSeq 2000 was the platform used for TCR repertoire sequencing. The paper's processing steps were these. TRBV/TRBJ rearrangement plots, CDR3 size and DJ length profiles, and Simpson's diversity index were used to evaluate the repertoires. The most abundant DNA sequence in the deep sequencing data was defined as the immunodominant clone. CDR3 amino acid sequences were checked for sharing between subjects and were compared against published repertoires and the VDJdb database. TCRdb reworked the public reads: Q25 trimming with fastp, MiXCR clone assembly, productive beta chains retained. Rows are combined by CDR3 protein, so each entry shows the most common genes and DNA. For this entry, the V and J calls and clone size follow TCRdb and not the study's own pipeline. This sample lists roughly 190,000 distinct CDR3 sequences; around 47% were detected once. The ten most abundant clones make up about 8.8% of the sample.

Expansion of CD8+CD57+ cells had been shown by flow cytometry in the patients chosen for sequencing. Every patient had severe acquired aplastic anemia, diagnosed using the International Study of Aplastic Anemia and Agranulocytosis and Camitta criteria. No therapy had been received by the patients at the time of blood sampling. In this study, sorted CD4+ and CD8+ T cells from the blood of healthy subjects and of severe aplastic anemia patients had their TCR repertoires deep-sequenced. Patients were enrolled in the USA under clinicaltrials.gov protocols 00001620, 01623167, 00001397, 00071045, 00081523 and 00961064. Ficoll-Paque density gradient centrifugation was used to isolate peripheral blood mononuclear cells. CD4+ and CD8+ T cells were sorted by FACS or magnetic beads before DNA extraction. The source of this sequence is a human donor with aplastic anemia. The material sequenced was sorted CD4+, CD8+, or CD8+CD57+ T cells (not recorded which) from PBMCs.

The DNA sequence follows: TGTGCCACCACCGACACAGGGGGAGTTATTGGCTACACCTTC. This codes for CATTDTGGVIGYTF. The sequence is built from TRBV15 and TRBJ1-2, with TRBD1 identical over 8 junction bases. CDR1 and CDR2 are drawn from the germline V gene (reference sequence): LNHNV, YYDKDF. V is trimmed back by 7 bases and J by 7 bases, and the junction contains 11 bases that no gene match accounts for. From its cysteine to its phenylalanine, the CDR3 spans 14 amino acids. Only the CDR3 portion is preserved as DNA: 42 bases, with reading frame beginning at the first base.